Listed below are T cell receptor beta chains from one sample, sequenced in a study of shared clonotypes between healthy human individuals. The protocol was immunoSEQ multiplex PCR, while the TCRdb copy is restricted to in-frame clones and leaves out a portion. The sample contains around 1.9 million clones, around 93% of which appear only once. The sample taken for sequencing was naive CD8+ T cells from PBMCs. All receptors derive from a man aged 18-30 years in good health. Some clones in this sample may be carry-over from other donors' samples. Each CDR3 is given with its conserved first and last residue. Fields, in order: J gene, clone size, V gene, CDR3 length, D gene, CDR3 DNA, CDR3 protein. A D gene is named only where the DNA matches it firmly. Only part of the rows carry a size: once, few, many, or a class if the clone is expanded.

TRBJ2-3	NA	TRBV29-1	15	NA	TGCAGCGCCGCGAAGACTAGTGGGAGCACAGATACGCAGTATTTT	CSAAKTSGSTDTQYF
TRBJ2-7	NA	TRBV27	14	NA	TGTGCCAGCAGCACCGTCGGGGATTCCTACGAGCAGTACTTC	CASSTVGDSYEQYF
TRBJ2-7	NA	TRBV28	10	NA	TGTGCCAGCAGTAGCATTGAGCAGTACTTC	CASSSIEQYF
TRBJ1-5	NA	TRBV11-2	15	NA	TGTGCCAGCAGCTTACGGGGGATCGGCAATCAGCCCCAGCATTTT	CASSLRGIGNQPQHF
TRBJ1-2	NA	TRBV2	13	NA	TGTGCCAGCAGTGAAGGACAGGCCGGGGGCTACACCTTC	CASSEGQAGGYTF
TRBJ2-5	NA	TRBV7-9	14	NA	TGTGCCAGCTTGGGGGCAGGGAATCGAGAGACCCAGTACTTC	CASLGAGNRETQYF
TRBJ2-4	NA	TRBV7-9	14	NA	TGTGCCAGCAGCCCGACCTCCGCCAAAAACATTCAGTACTTC	CASSPTSAKNIQYF
TRBJ1-5	NA	TRBV28	13	NA	TGTGCCAGCAGTACACAGGGTGTTCAGCCCCAGCATTTT	CASSTQGVQPQHF
TRBJ1-1	NA	TRBV7-9	16	NA	TGTGCCAGCAGCTTAGAATCGGGACAAAAGAACACTGAAGCTTTCTTT	CASSLESGQKNTEAFF
TRBJ2-1	once	TRBV27	14	TRBD2	TGTGCCAGCAGCAGACTAGCGCGTTACAATGAGCAGTTCTTC	CASSRLARYNEQFF
TRBJ2-1	NA	TRBV30	13	NA	TGTGCCTGGAGTGTCCATAATGAGAATGAGCAGTTCTTC	CAWSVHNENEQFF
TRBJ1-5	NA	TRBV28	15	TRBD1	TGTGCCAGCAACGAACAGGGGAGGAAAGATCAGCCCCAGCATTTT	CASNEQGRKDQPQHF
TRBJ2-5	NA	TRBV28	14	NA	TGTGCCAGCAGTTTCAGCCATATCTGGCAGACCCAGTACTTC	CASSFSHIWQTQYF
TRBJ2-3	NA	TRBV7-9	15	NA	TGTGCCAGCAGCCATCCGGCGGTTAGCACAGATACGCAGTATTTT	CASSHPAVSTDTQYF
TRBJ2-1	NA	TRBV4-1	13	NA	TGCGCCAGCAGCATTACAGGGCGGAATGAGCAGTTCTTC	CASSITGRNEQFF
TRBJ2-5	NA	TRBV28	13	NA	TGTGCCAGCAGTTTAAATAGCCGGGAGACCCAGTACTTC	CASSLNSRETQYF